Shown below are 5 T cell receptor beta chains from a single sample sequenced in a study of neurological immune-mediated disorders. Using its own MiXCR run on the 5' RACE reads, TCRdb lists one record per CDR3 protein. The data show roughly 60,000 distinct CDR3 sequences, roughly 3.5% seen once. What was sequenced was PBMCs. All receptors derive from a woman aged 50 to 60 with multiple sclerosis.

Regarding this clonotype: With a much larger clone just one base away, this may be a read error. This chain joins TRBV20-1 and TRBJ1-1; D gene uncertain. CDR3 size: 13 residues. V was trimmed by 3 bases and J by 0 bases, leaving 8 bases between them. CDR1 and CDR2 from the germline V gene are DFQATT and SNEGSKA (reference sequence). For the CDR3, the DNA is TGCAGTGCTAGCTTGGGCATGAACACTGAAGCTTTCTTT. It specifies CSASLGMNTEAFF.

The sample holds many counts of this clonotype. The chain couples TRBV5-1 to TRBJ1-2; a possible D gene is TRBD1 (5 bases). The V gene lost 4 bases and the J gene lost 2 bases, with 12 bases spanning the gap. Germline V lookup: CDR1 SGHRS, CDR2 YFSETQ. The CDR3 has 14 residues. CDR3 protein: CASSHRSGNYGYTF. As DNA, the CDR3 is TGCGCCAGCAGCCACCGGTCAGGGAACTATGGCTACACCTTC.

This clonotype was recorded at least ten times. J is TRBJ2-3 and V is TRBV7-2, with 7 bases identical to TRBD2. CDR1 is SGHTA and CDR2 is FQGNSA in the germline V gene. V gave up 3 bases and J gave up 6 bases; unmatched junction bases: 9. The CDR3 contains 15 residues. The CDR3 nucleotides are TGTGCCAGCAGCTTTCAAGCGGGAATATCGGATACGCAGTATTTT. Protein sequence: CASSFQAGISDTQYF. The entire variable domain, with the rest obtained from reference TRBV7-2 and TRBJ2-3, is as follows: GAGVSQSPSNKVTEKGKDVELRCDPISGHTALYWYRQSLGQGLEFLIYFQGNSAPDKSGLPSDRFSAERTGGSVSTLTIQRTQQEDSAVYLCASSFQAGISDTQYFGPGTRLTVL.

In its sample, this clonotype was seen many times. The V gene is TRBV10-3, the J gene TRBJ1-1; no clear D. Germline-derived CDR1 and CDR2 are ENHRY and SYGVKD. Trimming took 8 bases from V and 5 from J, leaving 12 bases between them. CDR3 size: 12 residues. This CDR3 is CAIGLPGTEAFF. The DNA for the CDR3 is TGTGCCATCGGGCTCCCTGGGACTGAAGCTTTCTTT.

In this sample, this clonotype turned up many times. V gene TRBV21-1 combines with J gene TRBJ2-7; TRBD1 was called by the table and not checked on the DNA. TRBV21-1 is labeled a pseudogene. The CDR3 extends over 13 amino acids. In nucleotides, the CDR3 is TGTGCCAGCACTACAGGGGGCGGGTACGAGCAGTACTTC. Protein product: CASTTGGGYEQYF.